The 12 T cell receptor beta chains below come from one sample, sequenced in a study of blood T cell repertoires in COVID-19. Assay used: immunoSEQ multiplex PCR; TCRdb lists only in-frame clones, some missing. Of under 500,000 clones listed, around 89% were seen once; the top ten hold over 4%. The sequenced material came from peripheral blood. The receptors come from a woman aged 25 to 45 with acute or convalescent COVID-19.

The V call is TRBV7-9, the J call TRBJ1-6, with 8 bases fitting TRBD1. J was trimmed by 10 bases and V by 5 bases; bases with no gene match: 10. The CDR3 is 15 residues long. Germline loops: CDR1 SEHNR, CDR2 FQNEAQ (reference sequence). The CDR3 DNA sequence: TGTGCCAGCAGCCCGGGAGGACAGGGAAGCTCACCCCTCCACTTT. Its translation: CASSPGGQGSSPLHF.

The sample holds one count of this clone. The chain couples TRBV28 to TRBJ2-4; 8 nucleotides align to TRBD1. The germline V gene encodes CDR1 MDHEN and CDR2 SYDVKM. The junction had 10 bases not matched to a gene; V was cut back by 7 bases and J by 5 bases. The CDR3 consists of 15 residues. CDR3 DNA sequence: TGTGCCAGCACCTCTGGACAGGGCATGGAAAACATTCAGTACTTC. It translates to CASTSGQGMENIQYF.

This chain links TRBV7-8 with TRBJ1-5; perhaps TRBD1 as D (6 bases). Germline-derived CDR1 and CDR2 are SGHVS and FQNEAQ. Deletions cut 1 base from V and 5 bases from J, with 15 bases between. CDR3 length equals 16 residues. In DNA, the CDR3 is TGTGCCAGCAGCTTAGAGGGCAGGGGTAACGATCAGCCCCAGCATTTT. Translating gives CASSLEGRGNDQPQHF. The variable domain in full, completed from reference TRBV7-8 and TRBJ1-5, reads GAGVSQSPRYKVAKRGQDVALRCDPISGHVSLFWYQQALGQGPEFLTYFQNEAQLDKSGLPSDRFFAERPEGSVSTLKIQRTQQEDSAVYLCASSLEGRGNDQPQHFGDGTRLSIL.

The V call is TRBV19, the J call TRBJ1-1, with TRBD1 matching over 7 bases. This CDR3 has 14 amino acids. Germline values: CDR1 LNHDA, CDR2 SQIVND (reference sequence). The V segment lost 2 bases and the J segment 0 bases; nucleotides outside the gene matches: 0. The CDR3, as DNA: TGTGCCAGTAGTATAACAGGGGTGAACACTGAAGCTTTCTTT. It codes for CASSITGVNTEAFF. Using reference TRBV19 and TRBJ1-1 for the parts outside the CDR3, the full variable domain is DGGITQSPKYLFRKEGQNVTLSCEQNLNHDAMYWYRQDPGQGLRLIYYSQIVNDFQKGDIAEGYSVSREKKESFPLTVTSAQKNPTAFYLCASSITGVNTEAFFGQGTRLTVV.

This rearrangement joins TRBV27 to TRBJ1-2, with TRBD1 matching 8 bases. Trimming cost V 5 bases and J 4 bases; bases outside gene matches: 9. This CDR3 has 15 residues. Germline loops: CDR1 MNHEY, CDR2 SMNVEV (reference sequence). The CDR3 region has the DNA TGTGCCAGCAGTGTCTCTCCAGGGGGCGGCTATGGCTACACCTTC. Its protein is CASSVSPGGGYGYTF.

The chain recombines TRBV19 with TRBJ2-2, with 7 bases identical to TRBD1. J was trimmed by 1 base and V by 7 bases; bases with no gene match: 6. The CDR3 contains 15 residues. The germline V gene has CDR1 LNHDA and CDR2 SQIVND (reference sequence). CDR3 in amino acids: CASTSTGENTGELFF. The CDR3 DNA sequence: TGTGCCAGTACCTCAACAGGGGAGAACACCGGGGAGCTGTTTTTT.

The chain carries TRBV28 and TRBJ1-1; the match to TRBD1 covers 8 bases. From germline, CDR1 is MDHEN and CDR2 SYDVKM. This CDR3 has 13 residues. V lost 5 bases and J lost 8; bases outside the gene matches: 7. The CDR3 DNA follows: TGTGCCAGCAGTCCCGGGACAGGAGCGGAAGCTTTCTTT. Encoded protein: CASSPGTGAEAFF.

The chain uses TRBV5-5 and TRBJ2-1; 8 nucleotides line up with TRBD2. CDR3 size: 16 residues. J gave up 7 bases and V 0 bases, and 9 bases lay outside the gene matches. Germline V gene data show CDR1 as SGHKS and CDR2 as YYEKEE (reference sequence). DNA for the CDR3: TGTGCCAGCAGCTTGGGCGTCGGACTAGCAATGAATGAGCAGTTCTTC. Encoded protein: CASSLGVGLAMNEQFF.

V usage is TRBV28 and J usage is TRBJ1-1; TRBD1 is a possible D gene (6 bases). Germline assignment: CDR1 MDHEN and CDR2 SYDVKM. The CDR3 has 12 amino acids. Trimming stripped 7 bases from V and 5 bases from J, with 11 bases between. The CDR3 region has the DNA TGTGCCAGCACCACAGGGCAGACTGAAGCTTTCTTT. Its protein is CASTTGQTEAFF.

This chain joins TRBV2 and TRBJ2-5, with 10 bases matching TRBD2. V shed 7 bases and J 4 bases; nucleotides not matched to a gene: 3. Germline V gene data show CDR1 as SNHLY and CDR2 as FYNNEI. The CDR3 is made up of 13 amino acids. CDR3 residues: CASTSGGGETQYF. CDR3 DNA: TGTGCCAGCACTAGCGGGGGAGGAGAGACCCAGTACTTC.

The genes are TRBV19 and TRBJ2-7; 10 nucleotides agree with TRBD2. V lost 6 bases and J lost 0; bases outside the gene matches: 5. The CDR3 consists of 15 residues. Germline V gene data show CDR1 as LNHDA and CDR2 as SQIVND (reference sequence). Written as DNA, the CDR3 is TGTGCCAGTAGCGCTTCTAGCGGGGGCTCCTACGAGCAGTACTTC. Its protein is CASSASSGGSYEQYF.

The rearrangement joins TRBV5-1 to TRBJ2-7, with 10 bases identical to TRBD2. After removal of 2 bases from V and 5 bases from J, the junction contained 16 bases not matched to a gene. From germline, CDR1 is SGHRS and CDR2 YFSETQ. CDR3 length: 18 amino acids. CDR3 DNA sequence: TGCGCCAGCAGCTTTTTTCGGAGCGGGGGGGGAATCCCCCACGAGCAGTACTTC. It is translated as CASSFFRSGGGIPHEQYF. Supplemented by reference TRBV5-1 and TRBJ2-7, the full variable domain reads KAGVTQTPRYLIKTRGQQVTLSCSPISGHRSVSWYQQTPGQGLQFLFEYFSETQRNKGNFPGRFSGRQFSNSRSEMNVSTLELGDSALYLCASSFFRSGGGIPHEQYFGPGTRLTVT.